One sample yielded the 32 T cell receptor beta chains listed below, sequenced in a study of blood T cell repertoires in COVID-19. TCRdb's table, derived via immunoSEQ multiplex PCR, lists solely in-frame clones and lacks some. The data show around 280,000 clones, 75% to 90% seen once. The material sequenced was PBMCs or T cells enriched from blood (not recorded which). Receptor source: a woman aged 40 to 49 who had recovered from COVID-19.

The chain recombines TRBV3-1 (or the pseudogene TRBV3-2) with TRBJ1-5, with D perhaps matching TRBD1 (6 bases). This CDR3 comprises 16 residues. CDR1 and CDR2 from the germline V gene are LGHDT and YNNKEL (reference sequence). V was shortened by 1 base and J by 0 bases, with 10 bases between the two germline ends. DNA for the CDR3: TGTGCCAGCAGCCAAGTGCAGGGGCGTAGCAATCAGCCCCAGCATTTT. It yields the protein CASSQVQGRSNQPQHF.

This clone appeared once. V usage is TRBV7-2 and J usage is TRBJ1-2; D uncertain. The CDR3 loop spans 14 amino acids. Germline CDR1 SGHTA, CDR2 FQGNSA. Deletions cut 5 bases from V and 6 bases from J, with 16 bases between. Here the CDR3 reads CASSPIPGSDGYTF. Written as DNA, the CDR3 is TGTGCCAGCAGCCCCATCCCAGGCTCGGATGGCTACACCTTC.

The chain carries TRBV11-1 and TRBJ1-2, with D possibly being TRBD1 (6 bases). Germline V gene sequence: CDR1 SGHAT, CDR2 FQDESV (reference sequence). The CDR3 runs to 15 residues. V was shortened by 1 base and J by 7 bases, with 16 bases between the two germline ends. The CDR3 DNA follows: TGTGCCAGCAGCTTAGGCCGCGGGGGCGCGACTGGCTACACCTTC. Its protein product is CASSLGRGGATGYTF.

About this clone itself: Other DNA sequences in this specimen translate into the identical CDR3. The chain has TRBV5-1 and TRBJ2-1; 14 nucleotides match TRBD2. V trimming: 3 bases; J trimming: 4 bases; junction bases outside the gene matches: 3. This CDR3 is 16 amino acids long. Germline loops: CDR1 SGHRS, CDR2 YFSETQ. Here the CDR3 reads CASSSRLAGGYNEQFF. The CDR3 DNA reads TGCGCCAGCAGCTCCAGACTAGCGGGGGGGTACAATGAGCAGTTCTTC.

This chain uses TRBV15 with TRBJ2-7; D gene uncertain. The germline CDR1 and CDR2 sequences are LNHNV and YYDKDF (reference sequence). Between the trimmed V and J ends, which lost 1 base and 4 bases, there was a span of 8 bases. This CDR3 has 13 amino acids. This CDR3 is CATSRGARYEQYF. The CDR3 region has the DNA TGTGCCACCAGCAGAGGGGCGCGTTACGAGCAGTACTTC.

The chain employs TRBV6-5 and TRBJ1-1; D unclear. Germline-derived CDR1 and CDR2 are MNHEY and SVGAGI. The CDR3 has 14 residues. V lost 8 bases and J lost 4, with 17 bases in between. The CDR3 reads CASRKEVGSTEAFF. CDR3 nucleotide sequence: TGTGCCAGCCGAAAGGAGGTGGGAAGCACTGAAGCTTTCTTT.

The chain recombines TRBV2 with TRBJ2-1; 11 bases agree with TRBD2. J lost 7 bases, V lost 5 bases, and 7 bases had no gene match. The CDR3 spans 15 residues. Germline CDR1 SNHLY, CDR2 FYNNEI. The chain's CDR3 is CASSPWTSGQNEQFF. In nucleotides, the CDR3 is TGTGCCAGCAGTCCCTGGACTAGCGGGCAGAATGAGCAGTTCTTC.

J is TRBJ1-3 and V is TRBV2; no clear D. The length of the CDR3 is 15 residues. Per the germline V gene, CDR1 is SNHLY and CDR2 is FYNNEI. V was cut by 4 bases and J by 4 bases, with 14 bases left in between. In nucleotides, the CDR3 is TGTGCCAGCAGTGCCTTCGGGGTCTCCGGAAACACCATATATTTT. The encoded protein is CASSAFGVSGNTIYF.

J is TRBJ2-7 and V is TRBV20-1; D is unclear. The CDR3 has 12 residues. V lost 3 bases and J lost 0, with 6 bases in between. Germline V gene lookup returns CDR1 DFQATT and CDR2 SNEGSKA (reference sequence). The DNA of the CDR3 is TGCAGTGCTAGTTTTAACTCCTACGAGCAGTACTTC. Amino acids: CSASFNSYEQYF.

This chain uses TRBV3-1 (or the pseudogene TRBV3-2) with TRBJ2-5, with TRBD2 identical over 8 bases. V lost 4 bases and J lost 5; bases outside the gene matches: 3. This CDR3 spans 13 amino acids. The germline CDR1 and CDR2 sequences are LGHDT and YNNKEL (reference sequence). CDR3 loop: CASSPGLGETQYF. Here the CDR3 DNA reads TGTGCCAGCAGCCCGGGACTAGGGGAGACCCAGTACTTC.

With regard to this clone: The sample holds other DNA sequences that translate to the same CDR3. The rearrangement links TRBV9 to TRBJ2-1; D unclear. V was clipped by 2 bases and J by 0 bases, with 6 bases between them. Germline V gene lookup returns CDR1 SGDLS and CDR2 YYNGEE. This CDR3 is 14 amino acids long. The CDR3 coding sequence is TGTGCCAGCAGCGTTGGCGGCTCCTACAATGAGCAGTTCTTC. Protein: CASSVGGSYNEQFF.

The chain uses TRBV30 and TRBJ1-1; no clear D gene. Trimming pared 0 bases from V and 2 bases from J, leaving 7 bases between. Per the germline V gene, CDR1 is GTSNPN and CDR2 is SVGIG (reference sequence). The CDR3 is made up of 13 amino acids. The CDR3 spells CAWSVSANTEAFF. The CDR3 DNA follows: TGTGCCTGGAGTGTAAGCGCAAACACTGAAGCTTTCTTT.

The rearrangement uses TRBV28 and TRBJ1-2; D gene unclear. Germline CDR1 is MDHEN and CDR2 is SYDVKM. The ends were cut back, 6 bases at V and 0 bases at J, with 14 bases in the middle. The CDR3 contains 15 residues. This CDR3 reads CASSLQPQPNYGYTF. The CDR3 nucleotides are TGTGCCAGCAGCCTCCAGCCACAGCCTAACTATGGCTACACCTTC.

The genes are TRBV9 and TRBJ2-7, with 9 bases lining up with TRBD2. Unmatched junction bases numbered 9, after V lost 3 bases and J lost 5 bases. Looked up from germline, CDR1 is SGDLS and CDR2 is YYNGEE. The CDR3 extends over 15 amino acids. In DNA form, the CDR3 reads TGTGCCAGCAGCGAGACAGGGACTAGCAGTAACGAGCAGTACTTC. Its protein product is CASSETGTSSNEQYF.

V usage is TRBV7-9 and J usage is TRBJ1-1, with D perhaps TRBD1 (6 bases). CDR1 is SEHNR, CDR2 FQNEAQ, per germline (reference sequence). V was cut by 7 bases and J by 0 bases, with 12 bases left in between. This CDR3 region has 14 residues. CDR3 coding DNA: TGTGCCAGCACCCTCGGACAGATGAACACTGAAGCTTTCTTT. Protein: CASTLGQMNTEAFF. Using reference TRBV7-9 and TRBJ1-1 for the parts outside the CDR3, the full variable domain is DTGVSQNPRHKITKRGQNVTFRCDPISEHNRLYWYRQTLGQGPEFLTYFQNEAQLEKSRLLSDRFSAERPKGSFSTLEIQRTEQGDSAMYLCASTLGQMNTEAFFGQGTRLTVV.

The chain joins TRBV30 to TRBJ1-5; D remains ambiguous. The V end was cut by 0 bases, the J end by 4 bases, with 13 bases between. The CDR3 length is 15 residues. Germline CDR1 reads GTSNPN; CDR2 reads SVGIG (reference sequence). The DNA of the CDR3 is TGTGCCTGGAGTGTTCCTGGCAGGCGAAATCAGCCCCAGCATTTT. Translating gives CAWSVPGRRNQPQHF. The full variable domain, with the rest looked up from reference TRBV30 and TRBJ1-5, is SQTIHQWPATLVQPVGSPLSLECTVEGTSNPNLYWYRQAAGRGLQLLFYSVGIGQISSEVPQNLSASRPQDRQFILSSKKLLLSDSGFYLCAWSVPGRRNQPQHFGDGTRLSIL.

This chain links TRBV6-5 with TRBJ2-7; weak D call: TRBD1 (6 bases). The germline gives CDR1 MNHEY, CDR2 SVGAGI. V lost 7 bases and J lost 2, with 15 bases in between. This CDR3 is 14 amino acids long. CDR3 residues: CASISGTGPYEQYF. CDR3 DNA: TGTGCCAGCATCAGTGGAACAGGGCCCTACGAGCAGTACTTC.

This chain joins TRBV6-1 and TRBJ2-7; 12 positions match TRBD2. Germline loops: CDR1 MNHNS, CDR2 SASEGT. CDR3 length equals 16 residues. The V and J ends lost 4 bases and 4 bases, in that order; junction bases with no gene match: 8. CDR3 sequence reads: CASSGPTSGRAYEQYF. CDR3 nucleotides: TGTGCCAGCAGTGGGCCGACTAGCGGGAGAGCGTACGAGCAGTACTTC.

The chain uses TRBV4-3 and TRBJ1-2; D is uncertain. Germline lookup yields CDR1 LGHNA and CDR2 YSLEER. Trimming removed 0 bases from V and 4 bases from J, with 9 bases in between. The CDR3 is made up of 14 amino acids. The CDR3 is CASSQEVQSYGYTF. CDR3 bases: TGCGCCAGCAGCCAAGAGGTACAGAGCTATGGCTACACCTTC.

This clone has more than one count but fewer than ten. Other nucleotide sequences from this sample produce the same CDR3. CDR3 sequence reads: CASSLTTGGEQYF. Written as DNA, the CDR3 is TGTGCCAGCAGCTTAACTACAGGGGGCGAGCAGTACTTC. This chain uses TRBV7-3 with TRBJ2-7; 8 bases line up with TRBD1. There are 13 residues in the CDR3. Looked up from germline, CDR1 is SGHTA and CDR2 is FQGTGA. The V and J ends lost 0 bases and 6 bases, in that order; junction bases with no gene match: 1.

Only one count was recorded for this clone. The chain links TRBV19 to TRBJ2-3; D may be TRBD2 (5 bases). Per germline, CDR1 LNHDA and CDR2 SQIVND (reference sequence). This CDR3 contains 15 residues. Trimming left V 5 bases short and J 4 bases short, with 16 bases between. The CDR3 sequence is CASSHRRNRPDTQYF. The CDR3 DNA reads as TGTGCCAGTAGTCACCGGAGGAATCGGCCAGATACGCAGTATTTT.

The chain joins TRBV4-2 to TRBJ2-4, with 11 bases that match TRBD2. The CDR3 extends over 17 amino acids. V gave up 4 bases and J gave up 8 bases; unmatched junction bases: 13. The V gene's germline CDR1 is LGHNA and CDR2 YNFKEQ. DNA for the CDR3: TGTGCCAGCAGCCGAGGCCTAGCGGGAGGTGGCGTAGACATTCAGTACTTC. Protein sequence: CASSRGLAGGGVDIQYF.

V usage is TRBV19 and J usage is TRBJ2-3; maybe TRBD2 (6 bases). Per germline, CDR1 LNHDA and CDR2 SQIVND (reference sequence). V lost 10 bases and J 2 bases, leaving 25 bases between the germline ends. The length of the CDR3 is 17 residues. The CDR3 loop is CATLIRDSHSHTDTQYF. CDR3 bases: TGTGCCACCTTAATCCGGGACTCACACTCCCACACAGATACGCAGTATTTT.

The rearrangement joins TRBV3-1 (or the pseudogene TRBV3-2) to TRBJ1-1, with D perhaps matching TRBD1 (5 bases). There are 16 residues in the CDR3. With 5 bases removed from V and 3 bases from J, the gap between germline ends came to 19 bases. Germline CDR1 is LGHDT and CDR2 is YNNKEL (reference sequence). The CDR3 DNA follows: TGTGCCAGCAGCGCACGCCTCGGGGCGGGAGACACTGAAGCTTTCTTT. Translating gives CASSARLGAGDTEAFF.

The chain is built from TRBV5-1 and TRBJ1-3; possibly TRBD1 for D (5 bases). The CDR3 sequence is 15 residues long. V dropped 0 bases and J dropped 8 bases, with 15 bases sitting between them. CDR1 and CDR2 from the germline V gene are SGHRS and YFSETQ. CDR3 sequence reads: CASSLAPGIQDTIYF. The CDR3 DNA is TGCGCCAGCAGCTTGGCCCCAGGGATACAGGACACCATATATTTT.

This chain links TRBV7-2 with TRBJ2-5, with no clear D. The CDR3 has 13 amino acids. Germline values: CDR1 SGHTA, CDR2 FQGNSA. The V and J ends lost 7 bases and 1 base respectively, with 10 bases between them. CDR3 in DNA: TGTGCCAGCACCCCGAGTAGCCAAGAGACCCAGTACTTC. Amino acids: CASTPSSQETQYF.

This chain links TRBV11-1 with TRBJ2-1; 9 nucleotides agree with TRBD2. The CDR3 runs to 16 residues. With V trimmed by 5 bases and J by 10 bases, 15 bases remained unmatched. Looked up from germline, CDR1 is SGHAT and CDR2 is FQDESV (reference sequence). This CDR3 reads CASSPISGTSRYEQFF. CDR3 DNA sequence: TGTGCCAGCAGCCCCATCTCGGGGACTAGCCGGTACGAGCAGTTCTTC.

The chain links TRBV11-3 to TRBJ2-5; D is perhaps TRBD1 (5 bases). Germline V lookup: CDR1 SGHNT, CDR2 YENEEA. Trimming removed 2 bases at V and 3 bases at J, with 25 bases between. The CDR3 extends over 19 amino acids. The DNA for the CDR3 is TGTGCCAGCAGCTTATACGGCCAGGGTACCGCCGGGTCTAAAGAGACCCAGTACTTC. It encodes CASSLYGQGTAGSKETQYF.

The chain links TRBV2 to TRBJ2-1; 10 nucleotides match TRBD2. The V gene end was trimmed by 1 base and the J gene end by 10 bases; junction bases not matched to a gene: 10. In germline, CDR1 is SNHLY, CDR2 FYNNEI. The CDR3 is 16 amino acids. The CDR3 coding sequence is TGTGCCAGCAGTGAAGAGCGGGGGGGCCGGAGAGGCGAGCAGTTCTTC. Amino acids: CASSEERGGRRGEQFF.

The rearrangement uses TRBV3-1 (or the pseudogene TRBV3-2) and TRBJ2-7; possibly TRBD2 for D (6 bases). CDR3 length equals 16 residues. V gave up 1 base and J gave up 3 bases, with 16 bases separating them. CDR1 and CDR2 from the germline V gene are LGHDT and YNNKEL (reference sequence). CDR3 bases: TGTGCCAGCAGCCAAGGGCGGGGAACCTCATTCTACGAGCAGTACTTC. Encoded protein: CASSQGRGTSFYEQYF.

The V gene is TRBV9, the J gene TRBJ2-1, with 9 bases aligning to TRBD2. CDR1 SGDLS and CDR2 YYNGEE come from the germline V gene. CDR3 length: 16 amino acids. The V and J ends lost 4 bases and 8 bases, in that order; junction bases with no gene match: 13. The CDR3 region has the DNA TGTGCCAGCAGCCCACTCGGCCCTAGCGGGATTGATGAGCAGTTCTTC. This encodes CASSPLGPSGIDEQFF.

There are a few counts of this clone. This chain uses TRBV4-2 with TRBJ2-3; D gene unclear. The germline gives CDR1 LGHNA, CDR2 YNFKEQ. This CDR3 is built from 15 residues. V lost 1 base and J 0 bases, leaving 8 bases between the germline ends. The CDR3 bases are TGTGCCAGCAGCCAAGGTAGTCACAGCACAGATACGCAGTATTTT. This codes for CASSQGSHSTDTQYF.